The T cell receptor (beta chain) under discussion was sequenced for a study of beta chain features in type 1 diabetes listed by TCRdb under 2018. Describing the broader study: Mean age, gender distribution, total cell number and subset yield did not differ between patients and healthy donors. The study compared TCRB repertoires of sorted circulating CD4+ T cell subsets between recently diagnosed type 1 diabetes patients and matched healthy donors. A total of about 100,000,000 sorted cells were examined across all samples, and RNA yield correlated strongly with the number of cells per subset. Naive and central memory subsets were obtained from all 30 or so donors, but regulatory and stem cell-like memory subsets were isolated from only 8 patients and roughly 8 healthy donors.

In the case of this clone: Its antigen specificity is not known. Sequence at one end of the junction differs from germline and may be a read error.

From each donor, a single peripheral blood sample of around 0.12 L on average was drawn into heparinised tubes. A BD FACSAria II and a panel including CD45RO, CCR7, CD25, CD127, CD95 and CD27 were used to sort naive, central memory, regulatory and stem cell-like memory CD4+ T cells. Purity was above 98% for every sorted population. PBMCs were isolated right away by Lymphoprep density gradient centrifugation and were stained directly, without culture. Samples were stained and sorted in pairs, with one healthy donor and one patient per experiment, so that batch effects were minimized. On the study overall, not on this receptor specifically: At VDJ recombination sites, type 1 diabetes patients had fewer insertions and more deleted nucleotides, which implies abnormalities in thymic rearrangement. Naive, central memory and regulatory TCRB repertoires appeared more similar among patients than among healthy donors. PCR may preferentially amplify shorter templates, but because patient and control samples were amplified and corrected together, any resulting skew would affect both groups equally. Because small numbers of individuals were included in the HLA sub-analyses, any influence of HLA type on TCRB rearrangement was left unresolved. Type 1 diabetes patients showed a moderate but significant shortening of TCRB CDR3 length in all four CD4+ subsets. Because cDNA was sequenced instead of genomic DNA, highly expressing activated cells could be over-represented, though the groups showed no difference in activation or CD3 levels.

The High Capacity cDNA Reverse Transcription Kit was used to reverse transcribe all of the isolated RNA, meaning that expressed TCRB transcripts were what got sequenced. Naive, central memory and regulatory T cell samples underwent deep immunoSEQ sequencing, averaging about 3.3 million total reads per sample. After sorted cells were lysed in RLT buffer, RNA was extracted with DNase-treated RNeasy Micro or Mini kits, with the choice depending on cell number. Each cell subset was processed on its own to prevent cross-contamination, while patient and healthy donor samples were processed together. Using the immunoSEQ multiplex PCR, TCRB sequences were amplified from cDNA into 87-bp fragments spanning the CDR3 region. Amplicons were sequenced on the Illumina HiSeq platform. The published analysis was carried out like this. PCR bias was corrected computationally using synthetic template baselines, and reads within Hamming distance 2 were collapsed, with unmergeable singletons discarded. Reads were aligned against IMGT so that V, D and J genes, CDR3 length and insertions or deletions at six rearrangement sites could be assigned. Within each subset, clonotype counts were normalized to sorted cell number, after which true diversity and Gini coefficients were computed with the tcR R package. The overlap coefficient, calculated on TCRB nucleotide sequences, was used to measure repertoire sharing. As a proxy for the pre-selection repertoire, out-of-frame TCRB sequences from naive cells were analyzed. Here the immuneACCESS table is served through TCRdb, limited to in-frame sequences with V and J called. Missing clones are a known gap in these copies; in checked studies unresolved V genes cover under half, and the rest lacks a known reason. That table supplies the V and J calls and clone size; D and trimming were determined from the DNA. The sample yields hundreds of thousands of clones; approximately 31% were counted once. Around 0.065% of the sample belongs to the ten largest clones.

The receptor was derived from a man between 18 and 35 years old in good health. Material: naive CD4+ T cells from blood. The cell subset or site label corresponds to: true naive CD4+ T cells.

The DNA is as follows: TGTGCTAGCAGCTTGGATAGCGGGAGCAACGAGCAGTACTTC. This gives the protein CASSLDSGSNEQYF. The V gene is TRBV7-7 and the J gene is TRBJ2-7, with 9 bases aligning to TRBD2. The CDR3, from cysteine to phenylalanine, totals 14 residues. The DNA shown is the 42-base CDR3, in frame from base 1. The germline V gene (reference sequence) specifies SSHAT as CDR1 and FNYEAQ as CDR2.